This T cell receptor (beta chain) emerged from a study of regulatory T cells in long-lasting Graves disease. Germline V CDR1 and CDR2: SGHRS, YFSETQ. The CDR3 runs 18 residues. V shed 4 bases and J 3 bases; nucleotides not matched to a gene: 7. Study findings and constraints: Samples came from peripheral blood alone, without thyroid tissue.

This clonotype was observed once. Its antigen is unknown. Described time point: persistent/refractory GD, antithyroid drugs over 5 years with positive TRAb. There was RNA extracted from PBMCs, and the TCR library was made from it. According to the study, TCR beta libraries were built with iRepertoire HTBI primers and CDR3-region Arm-PCR. Study processing details: Among the samples, 60 or so TRBV and approximately 13 TRBJ segments were identified. TCRdb re-called the multiplex PCR reads with MiXCR, one entry per CDR3 protein. TCRdb's processing, not the authors', yielded these V and J calls. The table shows roughly 450,000 distinct CDR3 sequences, with about 25% occurring only once.

Sequencing was performed on peripheral blood mononuclear cells (PBMCs), taken when the disease was refractory, from a patient treated with antithyroid drugs. This TCR was recovered from a female donor with Graves disease. The chain couples TRBV5-1 to TRBJ2-2, with 15 bases matching TRBD2. This CDR3 reads CASSAGLAGGSYTGELFF. In nucleotides, the CDR3 is TGCGCCAGCAGCGCGGGACTAGCGGGAGGATCATACACCGGGGAGCTGTTTTTT.